This T cell receptor beta chain was observed in a study of T cell responses to AZD1222 COVID-19 vaccine (dated by TCRdb to about 2021). Looking at the study overall: AZD1222 recipients given second doses at about 4 weeks or at about 12 weeks were pooled, since spike-specific TCR depth and breadth were not found to differ between the two schedules. TCR sequencing was performed for approximately 240 trial participants, of whom about 210 were given two doses of AZD1222 and approximately 26 were given two doses of MenACWY control vaccine. Trial participants were enrolled by age into subgroups of 18-55, 56-69 and 70-plus years, and approximately 150, 30 and 60 TCR-sequenced participants, respectively, were included in these subgroups.

Germline trimming amounts to 4 bases on V and 2 bases on J, with 7 as the count of junction bases outside the gene matches. CDR1 and CDR2 were assigned from the germline V gene as SGHRS and YFSETQ. There are 15 amino acids in the CDR3, from cysteine to phenylalanine inclusive. Just the 45-base CDR3 DNA is kept, in frame starting at base 1. Paper-wide results and their limitations: Participants were mostly white British and included more females than males, and it was suggested by the authors that clonal diversity may have been underestimated. Nearly half of unique spike-specific TCRs reportedly recognized epitopes outside regions mutated in the B.1.351 and B.1.1.7 variants. Because no day 14 peak-response samples were available, repertoires were characterized only after the peak T cell response. In the small 56-69-year group, the increase in depth fell short of significance, most likely because of low power. The vaccine-associated CD4 TCRs covered the entire spike protein, and the dominant responses fell in regions 160-218 and 743-854. After two AZD1222 doses, spike-specific TCR breadth and depth were significantly higher than at day 0 and than in MenACWY recipients. Conclusions about previously exposed vaccinees are limited because only six or seven AZD1222 recipients were SARS-CoV-2 seropositive at baseline.

In the case of this clone: There is no known antigen for this receptor. The input lacks base qualities; no much larger clone sits a single base away.

The time point label for this specimen denotes: baseline before first vaccination. The vaccinee samples were drawn from two UK trials, COV001 and COV002, one of which was a single-blind randomized controlled phase 2/3 trial testing AZD1222 (ChAdOx1 nCoV-19) in healthy adults. Trial participant PBMC samples were collected at day 0 and day 28 after the second dose for TCRbeta chain sequencing. The CDR3 regions of human TCRbeta chains were analyzed by immunosequencing. On the authors' methods: TCRs in the repertoires were matched against a reference library of SARS-CoV-2-specific TCRs that had been generated with the MIRA antigen-specificity platform. Breadth was defined as the fraction of unique TCRs that were SARS-CoV-2-associated, and depth was defined as the fraction of total T cells that were SARS-CoV-2-associated. Using the MIRA data, each spike-specific TCR was assigned both to the spike region to which the TCR was reactive and to a CD4 or CD8 class. Log10-transformed breadth and depth values were compared by one-way ANOVA with Sidak's multiple comparisons tests. Drawn from immuneACCESS, this table holds only the in-frame rearrangements with V and J called that TCRdb kept. Clones are partly lost; checked studies trace under half to an unresolved V gene and leave the rest unexplained. V, J and clone size reflect that table, while D and trimming were determined from the DNA. This sample is represented by 80,000 to 100,000 clones; more than 70% of them were singletons. The ten most abundant clones make up about an eighth of the sample.

Material: peripheral blood, obtained on day 0 of AZD1222 vaccination. The rearrangement joined TRBV5-1 to TRBJ2-7, with 9 middle bases fitting TRBD1. This clonotype was obtained from an adult in good health. The nucleotides read TGCGCCAGCAGCCCCGGGGACAGGGAGGCCTACGAGCAGTACTTC. Its protein product is CASSPGDREAYEQYF.